The 30 T cell receptor beta chains given below trace back to one sample, sequenced in a study of persistence of HIV-infected CD4 T cells. The immunoSEQ assay was version 4, run in survey mode. The protocol was immunoSEQ multiplex PCR, while the TCRdb copy is restricted to in-frame clones and leaves out a portion. Of about 16,000 clones listed, around three fifths are singletons. No antigen has been assigned to these receptors. Stimulation used around 9.1 ug/mL lysate from CMV-infected fibroblasts. Sorting of responding CD4+ T cells relied on upregulated CD40 ligand together with CD69. The sample in question was CD4+ T cells sorted from PBMCs after approximately 19-hour stimulation, obtained from a patient who received antiretroviral therapy. The receptors were gathered from an adult woman with HIV who was CMV-seropositive.

This clone has a handful of counts. V and J are TRBV6-4 and TRBJ1-6, with D perhaps matching TRBD1 (5 bases). CDR3 size: 14 residues. Trimming left V 5 bases short and J 7 bases short, with 12 bases between. Per the germline V gene, CDR1 is MRHNA and CDR2 is SNTAGT. CDR3 DNA sequence: TGTGCCAGCAGTAGGGGAGTGGGCAATTCACCCCTCCACTTT. Translating gives CASSRGVGNSPLHF.

The rearrangement uses TRBV7-6 and TRBJ1-3, with D maybe TRBD1 (6 bases). Germline V CDR1 and CDR2: SGHVS, FNYEAQ. Trimming removed 8 bases at V and 4 bases at J, with 15 bases between. CDR3 length: 14 residues. The CDR3 DNA follows: TGTGCCAGCGGAAAACAGGGAGCCGGAAACACCATATATTTT. Translation gives CASGKQGAGNTIYF.

The chain links TRBV18 to TRBJ2-4, with TRBD1 identical over 9 bases. The germline V gene encodes CDR1 KGHSH and CDR2 LQKENI. The CDR3 runs 17 residues. V lost 5 bases and J lost 0; bases outside the gene matches: 8. The CDR3 nucleotides are TGTGCCAGCTCAACATTCGGACAGGGGCTAGCCAAAAACATTCAGTACTTC. This sequence encodes CASSTFGQGLAKNIQYF. Based on the CDR3 plus reference TRBV18 and TRBJ2-4, the full variable domain is NAGVMQNPRHLVRRRGQEARLRCSPMKGHSHVYWYRQLPEEGLKFMVYLQKENIIDESGMPKERFSAEFPKEGPSILRIQQVVRGDSAAYFCASSTFGQGLAKNIQYFGAGTRLSVL.

The chain uses TRBV2 and TRBJ2-2; no definite D call. The CDR3 is 14 amino acids. V was shortened by 3 bases and J by 2 bases, with 7 bases between the two germline ends. Germline V gene lookup returns CDR1 SNHLY and CDR2 FYNNEI. The CDR3 is CASSDRLNTGELFF. Here the CDR3 DNA reads TGTGCCAGCAGTGACAGACTTAACACCGGGGAGCTGTTTTTT.

The chain joins TRBV24-1 to TRBJ2-3; 8 positions match TRBD2. The CDR3 covers 16 residues. CDR1 KGHDR and CDR2 SFDVKD come from the germline V gene. J lost 5 bases, V lost 3 bases, and 9 bases had no gene match. The CDR3 sequence: CATSDPSGGSVDTQYF. In nucleotides, the CDR3 is TGTGCCACCAGTGATCCCAGCGGGGGCTCCGTAGATACGCAGTATTTT.

This clone was seen once. The chain carries TRBV19 and TRBJ2-1; no definite D call. Trimming took off 9 bases at V and 0 bases at J, with 6 bases between the two ends. This CDR3 contains 12 residues. Germline CDR1 reads LNHDA; CDR2 reads SQIVND (reference sequence). This CDR3 is CASYGSYNEQFF. DNA of the CDR3: TGTGCCAGCTACGGCTCCTACAATGAGCAGTTCTTC.

This clone was detected only a few times. The chain combines TRBV19 with TRBJ2-5; possibly TRBD1 or TRBD2 for D (6 bases each). Trimming pared 1 base from V and 5 bases from J, leaving 8 bases between. Germline lookup yields CDR1 LNHDA and CDR2 SQIVND (reference sequence). The CDR3 consists of 13 residues. For the CDR3, the DNA is TGTGCCAGTAGTATAGCGGGGGCGGAGACCCAGTACTTC. Translation: CASSIAGAETQYF.

The CDR3 nucleotides read TGTGCCAGCAGCGTTGGGACTACAAACGAGCAGTACTTC. Protein sequence: CASSVGTTNEQYF. This chain links TRBV9 with TRBJ2-7; 7 bases match TRBD2. The CDR3 runs to 13 residues. V lost 2 bases and J lost 5; bases outside the gene matches: 4. CDR1 is SGDLS and CDR2 is YYNGEE in the germline V gene.

This clone was seen only a few times. J is TRBJ1-2 and V is TRBV25-1; D remains unclear. Between the trimmed V and J ends, which lost 3 bases and 8 bases, there was a span of 10 bases. CDR1 is MGHDK, CDR2 SYGVNS, per germline. There are 12 residues in the CDR3. CDR3 amino acids: CASSETYSGYTF. DNA for the CDR3: TGTGCCAGCAGTGAGACATACAGCGGCTACACCTTC.

V gene TRBV9 combines with J gene TRBJ1-4; a possible D gene is TRBD1 (5 bases). The CDR3 loop spans 16 amino acids. From germline, CDR1 is SGDLS and CDR2 YYNGEE. Between the trimmed V and J ends, which lost 4 bases and 6 bases, there was a span of 19 bases. CDR3 region: CASSTGPDIIYEKLFF. The CDR3 nucleotides read TGTGCCAGCAGCACAGGCCCCGACATAATCTATGAAAAACTGTTTTTT.

V and J are TRBV5-3 and TRBJ2-3; TRBD2 agrees at 11 bases. TRBV5-3 is labeled an ORF, and its function is uncertain. V lost 7 bases, J lost 3 bases, and 13 bases stayed unmatched. The CDR3 spans 17 residues. The CDR3 loop is CARGRLAGMEATDTQYF. DNA of the CDR3: TGTGCCAGAGGGAGACTAGCGGGAATGGAGGCAACAGATACGCAGTATTTT.

This clone is labeled medium-sized (0.01 to 0.1%). J is TRBJ1-6 and V is TRBV5-8; D might be TRBD1 (6 bases). Germline V gene sequence: CDR1 SGHTS, CDR2 YDEGEE. This CDR3 is 17 amino acids long. V was cut by 4 bases and J by 8 bases, with 22 bases left in between. This CDR3 is CASSQGGSTGTDSPLHF. The CDR3 DNA is TGTGCCAGCAGCCAAGGAGGATCTACAGGGACCGATTCACCCCTCCACTTT.

V is TRBV7-2 and J is TRBJ2-2; maybe TRBD2 (5 bases). The CDR3 sequence is 16 residues long. V dropped 5 bases and J dropped 1 base, with 14 bases sitting between them. Looked up from germline, CDR1 is SGHTA and CDR2 is FQGNSA. For the CDR3, the DNA is TGTGCCAGCAGCCGGGTGAGCGGTTGGAACACCGGGGAGCTGTTTTTT. The encoded protein is CASSRVSGWNTGELFF.

A remark on this clone: Other DNA sequences within the sample encode an identical CDR3. This chain uses TRBV7-3 with TRBJ1-3; no firm D call. The CDR3 spans 16 residues. Deletions cut 0 bases from V and 0 bases from J, with 9 bases between. In germline, CDR1 is SGHTA, CDR2 FQGTGA. CDR3 residues: CASSLTGGNSGNTIYF. The CDR3 region has the DNA TGTGCCAGCAGCTTAACAGGCGGTAACTCTGGAAACACCATATATTTT.

The CDR3 region has the DNA TGTGCCAGTACCACAGGGAATACGGTTCGTGGCTACACCTTC. This codes for CASTTGNTVRGYTF. The gene calls are TRBV19 and TRBJ1-2; weak D call: TRBD1 (6 bases). V dropped 7 bases and J dropped 7 bases, with 19 bases sitting between them. Germline V lookup: CDR1 LNHDA, CDR2 SQIVND (reference sequence). The CDR3 extends over 14 amino acids.

The chain recombines TRBV12-3 or TRBV12-4 with TRBJ2-7; 7 bases fit TRBD1. Unmatched junction bases numbered 2, after V lost 3 bases and J lost 3 bases. This CDR3 spans 13 amino acids. For the CDR3, the DNA is TGTGCCAGCAGTTTGACAGGGAACTACGAGCAGTACTTC. Translating it yields CASSLTGNYEQYF.

This chain uses TRBV9 with TRBJ1-2, with D maybe TRBD1 (6 bases). Trimming took off 0 bases at V and 3 bases at J, with 12 bases between the two ends. Germline CDR1 reads SGDLS; CDR2 reads YYNGEE. The CDR3 extends over 15 amino acids. In DNA form, the CDR3 reads TGTGCCAGCAGCGTAGCCCCAGGGGAAGACTATGGCTACACCTTC. Translating gives CASSVAPGEDYGYTF.

This clone was picked up one time. This chain uses TRBV3-1 (or the pseudogene TRBV3-2) with TRBJ1-1; D call uncertain. The CDR3 has 11 residues. The ends were cut back, 8 bases at V and 1 base at J, with 5 bases in the middle. Germline assignment: CDR1 LGHDT and CDR2 YNNKEL (reference sequence). CDR3: CASSRNTEAFF. Written as DNA, the CDR3 is TGTGCCAGCTCCAGGAACACTGAAGCTTTCTTT.

The V gene is TRBV2, the J gene TRBJ2-7, with 10 bases identical to TRBD2. The CDR3 totals 14 residues. Germline V gives CDR1 SNHLY, CDR2 FYNNEI. V was clipped by 6 bases and J by 4 bases; unmatched bases: 6. In DNA form, the CDR3 reads TGTGCCAGCAGGGGGGGACTAGCGACATACGAGCAGTACTTC. Translation: CASRGGLATYEQYF.

The V gene is TRBV7-7, the J gene TRBJ2-5, with a tentative D call TRBD1 (5 bases). This CDR3 comprises 15 residues. The germline V gene has CDR1 SSHAT and CDR2 FNYEAQ (reference sequence). V lost 1 base, J lost 5 bases, and 14 bases lay in between. CDR3 sequence (DNA): TGTGCCAGCAGCTTAGAAACAGGTCCCTTGGAGACCCAGTACTTC. Its protein is CASSLETGPLETQYF.

This chain joins TRBV5-5 and TRBJ1-2; TRBD1 might be the D (5 bases). The CDR3 runs 15 residues. With 0 bases removed from V and 4 bases from J, the gap between germline ends came to 13 bases. Germline V gives CDR1 SGHKS, CDR2 YYEKEE (reference sequence). CDR3 region: CASSLEAGRGYGYTF. CDR3 bases: TGTGCCAGCAGCTTGGAGGCAGGGAGGGGCTATGGCTACACCTTC.

This clone was observed once. Given a much more abundant clone one base away, this may be a read error. This specimen includes other DNA sequences encoding the same CDR3. This CDR3 is CASSSGTVNEKLFF. The CDR3 region has the DNA TGTGCCAGCAGTTCCGGGACAGTTAATGAAAAACTGTTTTTT. V gene TRBV27 combines with J gene TRBJ1-4; 7 bases agree with TRBD1. Germline lookup yields CDR1 MNHEY and CDR2 SMNVEV (reference sequence). CDR3 size: 14 residues. The trim removed 4 bases at V and 4 bases at J, leaving 3 bases unmatched.

The CDR3 region is CASSLPGGSAQYF. The CDR3 region has the DNA TGTGCCAGCAGCCTACCAGGGGGCTCAGCCCAGTACTTC. This chain links TRBV3-1 (or the pseudogene TRBV3-2) with TRBJ2-5; 8 nucleotides line up with TRBD1. V shed 4 bases, J shed 9 bases, and the junction held 7 bases outside the gene matches. This CDR3 comprises 13 residues. Germline assignment: CDR1 LGHDT and CDR2 YNNKEL (reference sequence).

The chain recombines TRBV6-6 with TRBJ1-3; D gene uncertain. The CDR3 runs 16 residues. Trimming took 6 bases from V and 2 from J, leaving 17 bases between them. CDR1 is MNHNY and CDR2 is SVGAGI in the germline V gene (reference sequence). CDR3 bases: TGTGCCAGCAGAGACCAAGGGCAGGTCGCTGGAAACACCATATATTTT. Translation: CASRDQGQVAGNTIYF.

This clone was observed a single time. The chain employs TRBV2 and TRBJ2-5; TRBD1 is a possible D gene (6 bases). Per the germline V gene, CDR1 is SNHLY and CDR2 is FYNNEI. The CDR3 runs to 15 residues. Trimming took 7 bases from V and 1 from J, leaving 16 bases between them. The CDR3 is CASNTQGFGQETQYF. The CDR3 coding sequence is TGTGCCAGCAACACCCAGGGGTTCGGCCAAGAGACCCAGTACTTC.

This clone was observed a few times. The V and J genes are TRBV5-1 and TRBJ1-1; tentative D call: TRBD1 (6 bases). Trimming took off 7 bases at V and 4 bases at J, with 14 bases between the two ends. This CDR3 is built from 13 residues. In germline, CDR1 is SGHRS, CDR2 YFSETQ. CDR3 DNA: TGCGCCAGCGCCGAACCAGGGGTCACTGAAGCTTTCTTT. This encodes CASAEPGVTEAFF.

This clone was picked up a small number of times. The chain carries TRBV11-3 and TRBJ2-2, with 7 positions matching TRBD1. With V trimmed by 2 bases and J by 4 bases, 7 bases remained unmatched. The CDR3 runs to 16 residues. Germline lookup yields CDR1 SGHNT and CDR2 YENEEA. CDR3 nucleotides: TGTGCCAGCAGCTTACGACAGGGTTTTTTCACCGGGGAGCTGTTTTTT. Translating gives CASSLRQGFFTGELFF.

The gene calls are TRBV30 and TRBJ1-6; 11 nucleotides agree with TRBD1. CDR3 length equals 14 residues. The germline V gene has CDR1 GTSNPN and CDR2 SVGIG (reference sequence). With V trimmed by 8 bases and J by 7 bases, 7 bases remained unmatched. CDR3 DNA sequence: TGTGCCCAGGGACAGGGGGTGGGGAATTCACCCCTCCACTTT. It encodes CAQGQGVGNSPLHF.

In its sample, this clone was seen a few times. CDR3 bases: TGCGCCAGCAGCAAAGACTACAATGAGCAGTTCTTC. Protein product: CASSKDYNEQFF. The chain is built from TRBV5-1 and TRBJ2-1; no clear D. Per germline, CDR1 SGHRS and CDR2 YFSETQ. With 4 bases removed from V and 3 bases from J, the gap between germline ends came to 5 bases. The CDR3 extends over 12 amino acids.

This clone is medium-sized (0.01 to 0.1%). The chain links TRBV18 to TRBJ1-4, with 7 bases fitting TRBD1. V lost 1 base and J lost 6; bases outside the gene matches: 5. The germline gives CDR1 KGHSH, CDR2 LQKENI. The CDR3 totals 15 residues. The CDR3 DNA reads TGTGCCAGCTCACCACAAGGGACAGTTGATGAAAAACTGTTTTTT. Residues: CASSPQGTVDEKLFF.